A selection of T cell receptor beta chains follows, all from one sample in a study of cytomegalovirus exposure and HLA in healthy donors. The assay was immunoSEQ multiplex PCR, and TCRdb's table has in-frame clones only and misses some. The sample holds 120,000 to 150,000 clones; approximately 79% are singletons and the top ten take roughly 2.9%. Input material: PBMCs. The receptors derive from a young woman in good health and CMV-seronegative. Both conserved end residues are part of each CDR3. The D gene is left open where the match is weak. Clone sizes are given selectively: once, few, many, or a class where the clone is expanded.

TGTGCCAGCTCACCTCCTACCGGGACACCTTTCCAAGAGACCCAGTACTTC,CASSPPTGTPFQETQYF,TRBJ2-5,-,TRBV18,-
TGTGCCAGCAGCTTAGCCCAGGGACAGACCTACGAGCAGTACTTC,CASSLAQGQTYEQYF,TRBJ2-7,-,TRBV7-8,TRBD1
TGCAGCGTTGGGGGGACAGCCAATAATGGCTACACCTTC,CSVGGTANNGYTF,TRBJ1-2,-,TRBV29-1,TRBD1
TGTGCCAGTAGTATGGCTACAGGGGGGGAAAAACTGTTTTTT,CASSMATGGEKLFF,TRBJ1-4,-,TRBV19,TRBD1
TGCGCCAGCAGCTTTGGACAGGACTATGGCTACACCTTC,CASSFGQDYGYTF,TRBJ1-2,-,TRBV5-1,TRBD1
TGTGCCAGCAGCTTAGATTACAACCGCTATGGCTACACCTTC,CASSLDYNRYGYTF,TRBJ1-2,-,TRBV7-2,-
TGCAGCGTTGAAGGGGAGGGGCGGGGTGAAGCTTTCTTT,CSVEGEGRGEAFF,TRBJ1-1,-,TRBV29-1,-
TGTGCCAGCAGCCTGGAGGGGGATGGCTACACCTTC,CASSLEGDGYTF,TRBJ1-2,-,TRBV5-4,-
TGTGCCAGCAGCCCTTACAACGGACAGGGAGGCCGAGAGACCCAGTACTTC,CASSPYNGQGGRETQYF,TRBJ2-5,-,TRBV28,TRBD1
TGTGCCAGCAGCTTAGGGCTAGCGGGAGGGCAACCTTTCACAGATACGCAGTATTTT,CASSLGLAGGQPFTDTQYF,TRBJ2-3,-,TRBV7-9,TRBD2
TGCAGCGTTGGGATTCAGGGGCTAGCCTACGAGCAGTACTTC,CSVGIQGLAYEQYF,TRBJ2-7,-,TRBV29-1,-
TGTGCCAGCAGCGCCGGACAGGTCTGGACTTCGCACAATGAGCAGTTCTTC,CASSAGQVWTSHNEQFF,TRBJ2-1,-,TRBV9,TRBD1
TGTGCCAGCAGTGACTCCCAGGGGGCTTTTAAATCCTACAATGAGCAGTTCTTC,CASSDSQGAFKSYNEQFF,TRBJ2-1,-,TRBV2,TRBD1
TGCGCCAGCAGTGGGGGACTAGCGGGAGTGTCCTACGAGCAGTACTTC,CASSGGLAGVSYEQYF,TRBJ2-7,-,TRBV10-2,TRBD2
TGCGCCAGCAGCTTGGGAGCTAACACTGAAGCTTTCTTT,CASSLGANTEAFF,TRBJ1-1,-,TRBV5-1,-
TGTGCCAGCAGCCAAGACCCGGGGAGCACAGATACGCAGTATTTT,CASSQDPGSTDTQYF,TRBJ2-3,once,TRBV4-2,-
TGTGCCAGCAGCCCGGAAAACAGGGGGAGAAACACTGAAGCTTTCTTT,CASSPENRGRNTEAFF,TRBJ1-1,-,TRBV5-4,TRBD1
TGTGCCAGCAGCTCTGAGGGAGGTTACAATGAGCAGTTCTTC,CASSSEGGYNEQFF,TRBJ2-1,-,TRBV7-9,-
TGTGCCAGCAGACAGGGGGACAACGAGCAGTACTTC,CASRQGDNEQYF,TRBJ2-7,few,TRBV6-5,TRBD1
TGTGCCAGCAGCCCTACCCGCGCCGGGGAGCTGTTTTTT,CASSPTRAGELFF,TRBJ2-2,-,TRBV7-2,-
TGTGCCAGCAGCCAGGGGGCGCTAACCTCCTACGAGCAGTACTTC,CASSQGALTSYEQYF,TRBJ2-7,-,TRBV9,TRBD1
TGTGCCAGCACCCAGGGGACTAGCGGGAAGAATGAGCAGTTCTTC,CASTQGTSGKNEQFF,TRBJ2-1,-,TRBV27,TRBD2
TGTGCCAGCTCATTGACTAGCGGGGGGTACGAGCAGTACTTC,CASSLTSGGYEQYF,TRBJ2-7,-,TRBV18,TRBD2
TGTGCCAGCAGCCCCTGGGCAGATCAGACGCAGTATTTT,CASSPWADQTQYF,TRBJ2-3,once,TRBV11-2,-
TGTGCCAGCAGCCTTATGGTAGAGAACACTGAAGCTTTCTTT,CASSLMVENTEAFF,TRBJ1-1,-,TRBV7-6,-
TGTGCCAGTAGTACAATAGCGGGAGGCTCCTACAATGAGCAGTTCTTC,CASSTIAGGSYNEQFF,TRBJ2-1,-,TRBV19,TRBD2
TGTGCCAGCAGGAGGGACAGCTCCACAGATACGCAGTATTTT,CASRRDSSTDTQYF,TRBJ2-3,-,TRBV6-5,TRBD1
TGTGCCAGCAGCCCCCGACCCAAGGGGACAGAACAAGAGACCCAGTACTTC,CASSPRPKGTEQETQYF,TRBJ2-5,-,TRBV7-2,TRBD1